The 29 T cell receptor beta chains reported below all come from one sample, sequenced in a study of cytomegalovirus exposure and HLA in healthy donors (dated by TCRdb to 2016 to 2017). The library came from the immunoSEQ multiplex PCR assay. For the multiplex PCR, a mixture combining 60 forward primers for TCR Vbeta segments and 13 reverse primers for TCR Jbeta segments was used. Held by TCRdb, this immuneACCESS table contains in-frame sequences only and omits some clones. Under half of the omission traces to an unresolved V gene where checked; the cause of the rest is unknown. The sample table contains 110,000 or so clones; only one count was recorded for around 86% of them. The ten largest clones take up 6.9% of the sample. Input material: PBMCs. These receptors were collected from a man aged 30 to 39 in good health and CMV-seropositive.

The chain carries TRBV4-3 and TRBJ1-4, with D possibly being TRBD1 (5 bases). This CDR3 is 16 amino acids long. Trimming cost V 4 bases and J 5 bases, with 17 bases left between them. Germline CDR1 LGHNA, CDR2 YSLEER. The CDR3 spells CASSPGRQGKNEKLFF. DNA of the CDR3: TGCGCCAGCAGCCCAGGCCGGCAGGGTAAAAATGAAAAACTGTTTTTT.

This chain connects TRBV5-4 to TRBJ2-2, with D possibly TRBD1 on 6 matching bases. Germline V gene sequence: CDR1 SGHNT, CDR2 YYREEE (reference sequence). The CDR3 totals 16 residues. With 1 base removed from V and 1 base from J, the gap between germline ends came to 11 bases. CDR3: CASSLSGHQNTGELFF. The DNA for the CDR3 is TGTGCCAGCAGCTTGTCGGGACACCAGAACACCGGGGAGCTGTTTTTT.

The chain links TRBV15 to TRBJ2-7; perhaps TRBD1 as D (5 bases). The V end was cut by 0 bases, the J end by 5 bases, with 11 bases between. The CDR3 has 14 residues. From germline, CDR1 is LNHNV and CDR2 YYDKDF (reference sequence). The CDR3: CATSRDRVIHEQYF. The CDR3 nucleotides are TGTGCCACCAGCAGAGACAGGGTCATCCACGAGCAGTACTTC.

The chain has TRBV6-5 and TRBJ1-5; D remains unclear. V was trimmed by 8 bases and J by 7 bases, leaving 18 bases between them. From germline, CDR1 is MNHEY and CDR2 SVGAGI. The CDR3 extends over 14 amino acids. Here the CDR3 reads CASRDLTMGQPQHF. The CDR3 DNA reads TGTGCCAGCCGCGATTTAACGATGGGCCAGCCCCAGCATTTT.

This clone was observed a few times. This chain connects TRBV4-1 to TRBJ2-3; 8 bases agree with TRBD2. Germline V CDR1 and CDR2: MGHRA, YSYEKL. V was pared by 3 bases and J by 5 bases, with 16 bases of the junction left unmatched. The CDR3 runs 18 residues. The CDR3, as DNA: TGCGCCAGCAGCCATGGGGGGCTCCGGGGGGGAAGCGGAGATACGCAGTATTTT. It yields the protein CASSHGGLRGGSGDTQYF.

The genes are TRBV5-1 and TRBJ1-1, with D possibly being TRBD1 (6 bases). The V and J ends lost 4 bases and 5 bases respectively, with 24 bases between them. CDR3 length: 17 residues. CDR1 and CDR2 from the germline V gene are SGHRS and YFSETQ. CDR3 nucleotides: TGCGCCAGCAGCCCCACGTTTGGGCGGGGGGCGAGGACTGAAGCTTTCTTT. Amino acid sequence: CASSPTFGRGARTEAFF.

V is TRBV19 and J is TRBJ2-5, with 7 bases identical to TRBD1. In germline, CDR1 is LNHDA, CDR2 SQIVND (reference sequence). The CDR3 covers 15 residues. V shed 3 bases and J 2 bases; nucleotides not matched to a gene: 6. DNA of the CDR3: TGTGCCAGTAGTATTTCGAGGGGACAGCAAGAGACCCAGTACTTC. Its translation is CASSISRGQQETQYF.

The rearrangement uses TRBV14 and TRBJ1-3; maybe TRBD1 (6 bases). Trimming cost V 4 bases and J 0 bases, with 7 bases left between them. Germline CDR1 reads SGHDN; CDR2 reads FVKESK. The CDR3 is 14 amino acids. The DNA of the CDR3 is TGTGCCAGCAGCCGGGACATCTCTGGAAACACCATATATTTT. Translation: CASSRDISGNTIYF.

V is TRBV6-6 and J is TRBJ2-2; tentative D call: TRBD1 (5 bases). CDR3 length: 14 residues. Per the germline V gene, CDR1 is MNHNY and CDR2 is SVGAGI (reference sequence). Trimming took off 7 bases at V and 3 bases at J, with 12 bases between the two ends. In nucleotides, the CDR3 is TGTGCCAGCAACCCAGGGATACACACCGGGGAGCTGTTTTTT. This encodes CASNPGIHTGELFF.

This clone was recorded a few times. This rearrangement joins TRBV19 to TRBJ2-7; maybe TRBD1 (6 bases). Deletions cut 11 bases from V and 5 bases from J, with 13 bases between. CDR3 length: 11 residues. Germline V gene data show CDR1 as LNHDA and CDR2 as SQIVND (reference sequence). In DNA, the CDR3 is TGTGCCGGACAGATCGACGACGAGCAGTACTTC. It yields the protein CAGQIDDEQYF.

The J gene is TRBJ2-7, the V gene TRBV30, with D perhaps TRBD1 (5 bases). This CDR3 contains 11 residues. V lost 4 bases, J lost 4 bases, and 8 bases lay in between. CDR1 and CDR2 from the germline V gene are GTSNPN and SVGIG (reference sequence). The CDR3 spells CAWNQGYEQYF. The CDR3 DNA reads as TGTGCCTGGAATCAGGGTTACGAGCAGTACTTC.

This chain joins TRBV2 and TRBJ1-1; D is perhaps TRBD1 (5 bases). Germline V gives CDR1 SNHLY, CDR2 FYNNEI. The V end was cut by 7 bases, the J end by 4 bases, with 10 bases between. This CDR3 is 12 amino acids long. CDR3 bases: TGTGCCAGCACCAGGGAGGGCACTGAAGCTTTCTTT. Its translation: CASTREGTEAFF.

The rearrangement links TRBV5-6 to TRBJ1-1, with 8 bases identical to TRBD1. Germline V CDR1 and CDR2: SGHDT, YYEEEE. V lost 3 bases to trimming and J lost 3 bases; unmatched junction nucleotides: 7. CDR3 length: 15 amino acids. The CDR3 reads CASSSHDRGHTEAFF. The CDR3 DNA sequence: TGTGCCAGCAGCTCCCATGACAGGGGTCACACTGAAGCTTTCTTT.

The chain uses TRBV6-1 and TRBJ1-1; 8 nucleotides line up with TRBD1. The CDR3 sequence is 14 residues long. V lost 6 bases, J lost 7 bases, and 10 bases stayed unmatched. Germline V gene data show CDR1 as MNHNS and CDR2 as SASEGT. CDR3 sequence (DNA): TGTGCCAGCAGCCAAGTCGGGACAGGCCTTGAAGCTTTCTTT. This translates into CASSQVGTGLEAFF.

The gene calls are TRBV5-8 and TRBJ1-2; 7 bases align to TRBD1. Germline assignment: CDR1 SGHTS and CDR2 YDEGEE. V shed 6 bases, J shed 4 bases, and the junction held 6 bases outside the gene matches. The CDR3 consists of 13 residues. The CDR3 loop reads CASTPGQSYGYTF. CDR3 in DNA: TGTGCCAGCACCCCGGGACAGAGCTATGGCTACACCTTC.

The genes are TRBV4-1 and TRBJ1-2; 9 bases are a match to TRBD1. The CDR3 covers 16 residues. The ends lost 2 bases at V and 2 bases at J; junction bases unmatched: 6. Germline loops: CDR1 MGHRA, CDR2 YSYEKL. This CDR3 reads CASSQPRDRVNYGYTF. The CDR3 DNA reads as TGCGCCAGCAGCCAACCCCGGGACAGGGTAAACTATGGCTACACCTTC.

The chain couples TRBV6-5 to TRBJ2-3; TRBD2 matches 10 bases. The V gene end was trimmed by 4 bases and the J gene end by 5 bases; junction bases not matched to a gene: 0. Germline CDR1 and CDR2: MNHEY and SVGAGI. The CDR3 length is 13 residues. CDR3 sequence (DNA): TGTGCCAGCAGTTCTAGCGGGGGAGATACGCAGTATTTT. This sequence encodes CASSSSGGDTQYF.

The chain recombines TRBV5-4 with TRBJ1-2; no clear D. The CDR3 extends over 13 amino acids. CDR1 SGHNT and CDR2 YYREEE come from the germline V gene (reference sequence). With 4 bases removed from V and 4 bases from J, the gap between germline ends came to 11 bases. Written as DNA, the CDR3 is TGTGCCAGCAGCGCCCGCGAGGGCTATGGCTACACCTTC. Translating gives CASSAREGYGYTF.

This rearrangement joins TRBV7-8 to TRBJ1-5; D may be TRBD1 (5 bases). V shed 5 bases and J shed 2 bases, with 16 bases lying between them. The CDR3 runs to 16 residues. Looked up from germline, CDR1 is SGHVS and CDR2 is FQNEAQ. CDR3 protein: CASSPTGPGGNQPQHF. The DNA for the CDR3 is TGTGCCAGCAGCCCCACGGGCCCGGGGGGCAATCAGCCCCAGCATTTT.

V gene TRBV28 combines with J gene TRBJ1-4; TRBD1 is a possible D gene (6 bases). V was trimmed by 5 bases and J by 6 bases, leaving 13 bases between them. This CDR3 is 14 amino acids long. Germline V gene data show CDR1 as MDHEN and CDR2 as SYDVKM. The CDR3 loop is CASSPGTLDEKLFF. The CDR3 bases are TGTGCCAGCAGTCCCGGGACATTAGATGAAAAACTGTTTTTT.

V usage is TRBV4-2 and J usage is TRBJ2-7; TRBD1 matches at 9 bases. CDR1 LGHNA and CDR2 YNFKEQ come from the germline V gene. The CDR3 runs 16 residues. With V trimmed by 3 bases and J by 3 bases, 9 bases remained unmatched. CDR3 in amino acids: CASSHPPGTGNYEQYF. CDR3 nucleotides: TGTGCCAGCAGCCACCCCCCTGGGACAGGGAACTACGAGCAGTACTTC.

The CDR3 region has the DNA TGTGCCAGCAGAAGGACAGGGTTGGACAATCAGCCCCAGCATTTT. Translating gives CASRRTGLDNQPQHF. This chain links TRBV2 with TRBJ1-5; 8 bases are shared with TRBD1. The length of the CDR3 is 15 residues. CDR1 is SNHLY, CDR2 FYNNEI, per germline. V was clipped by 6 bases and J by 3 bases; unmatched bases: 7.

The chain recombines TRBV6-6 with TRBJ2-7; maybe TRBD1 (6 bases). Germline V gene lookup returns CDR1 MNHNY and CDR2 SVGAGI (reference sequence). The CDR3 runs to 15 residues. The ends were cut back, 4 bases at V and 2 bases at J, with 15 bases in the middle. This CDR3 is CASSSSGQKAYEQYF. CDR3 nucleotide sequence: TGTGCCAGCAGTTCGTCAGGACAGAAAGCCTACGAGCAGTACTTC.

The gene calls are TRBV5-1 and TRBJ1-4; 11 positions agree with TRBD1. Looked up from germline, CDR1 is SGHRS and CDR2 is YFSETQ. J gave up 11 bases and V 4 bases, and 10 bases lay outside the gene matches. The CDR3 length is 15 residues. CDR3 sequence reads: CASSLRGQGADKLFF. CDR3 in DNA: TGCGCCAGCAGCCTAAGAGGACAGGGGGCGGATAAACTGTTTTTT.

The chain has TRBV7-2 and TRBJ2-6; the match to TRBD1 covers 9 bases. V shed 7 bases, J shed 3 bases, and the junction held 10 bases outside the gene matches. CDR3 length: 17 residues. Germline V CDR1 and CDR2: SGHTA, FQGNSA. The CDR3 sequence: CASIRDRVKGGANVLTF. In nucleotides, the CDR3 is TGTGCCAGCATTAGGGACAGGGTAAAGGGTGGGGCCAACGTCCTGACTTTC.

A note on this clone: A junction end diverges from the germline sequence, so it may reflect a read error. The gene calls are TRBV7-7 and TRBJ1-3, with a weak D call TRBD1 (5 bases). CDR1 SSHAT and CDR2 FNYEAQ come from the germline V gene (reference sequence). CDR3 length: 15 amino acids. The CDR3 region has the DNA TGTGCTAGCAGCCTCTCCGACAGCTGGGGAAACACCATATATTTT. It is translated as CASSLSDSWGNTIYF.

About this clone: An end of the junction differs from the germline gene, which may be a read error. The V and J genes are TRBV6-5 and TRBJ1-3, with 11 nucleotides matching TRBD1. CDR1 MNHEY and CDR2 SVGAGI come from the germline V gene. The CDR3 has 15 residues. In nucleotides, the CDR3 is TGTACCAGCAGTTACTCGGACAGGGGGCAAGACACCATATATTTT. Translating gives CTSSYSDRGQDTIYF.

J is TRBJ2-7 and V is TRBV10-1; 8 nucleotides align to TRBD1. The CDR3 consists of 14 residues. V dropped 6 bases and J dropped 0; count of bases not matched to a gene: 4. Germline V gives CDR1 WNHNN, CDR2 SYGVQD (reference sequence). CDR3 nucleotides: TGCGCCAGCAGGGCCGGACAGGGCTCCTACGAGCAGTACTTC. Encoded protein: CASRAGQGSYEQYF.

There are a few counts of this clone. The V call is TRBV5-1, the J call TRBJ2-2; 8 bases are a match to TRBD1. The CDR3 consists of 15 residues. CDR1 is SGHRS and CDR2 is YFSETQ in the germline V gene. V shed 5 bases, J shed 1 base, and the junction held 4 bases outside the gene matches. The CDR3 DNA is TGCGCCAGCAGTTTTACAGGGGGGAACACCGGGGAGCTGTTTTTT. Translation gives CASSFTGGNTGELFF.